Below, 27 T cell receptor beta chains from the same sample are listed, as sequenced in a study of blood T cell repertoires in COVID-19. The method was immunoSEQ multiplex PCR; TCRdb's version includes in-frame clones alone and lacks a portion of them. The sample consists of nearly 350,000 clones, around 80% of them appearing once. Material for sequencing was peripheral blood. Receptors were obtained from a man aged 25 to 45 with active or convalescent COVID-19.

This sequence joins TRBV4-2 and TRBJ2-2; unclear D gene. This CDR3 has 17 amino acids. V was shortened by 0 bases and J by 4 bases, with 15 bases between the two germline ends. CDR1 and CDR2 (germline): LGHNA, YNFKEQ. CDR3: CASSQEPGSVSTGELFF. The CDR3 DNA reads TGTGCCAGCAGCCAAGAGCCCGGGTCCGTGAGCACCGGGGAGCTGTTTTTT.

V usage is TRBV3-1 (or the pseudogene TRBV3-2) and J usage is TRBJ2-7; a possible D gene is TRBD2 (7 bases). The ends were cut back, 4 bases at V and 6 bases at J, with 22 bases in the middle. Germline-derived CDR1 and CDR2 are LGHDT and YNNKEL (reference sequence). This CDR3 is built from 16 residues. The CDR3 here is CASSRLGRGAQGEQYF. For the CDR3, the DNA is TGTGCCAGCAGCCGGCTGGGACGGGGGGCCCAAGGCGAGCAGTACTTC.

The gene calls are TRBV20-1 and TRBJ1-4; D not certain. CDR3 length equals 12 residues. Germline V gene lookup returns CDR1 DFQATT and CDR2 SNEGSKA (reference sequence). V gave up 3 bases and J gave up 5 bases, with 7 bases separating them. For the CDR3, the DNA is TGCAGTGCTAGTTCTGCGAATGAAAAACTGTTTTTT. This gives the protein CSASSANEKLFF.

The chain recombines TRBV11-3 with TRBJ1-1, with 9 bases aligning to TRBD1. The trim removed 4 bases at V and 6 bases at J, leaving 9 bases unmatched. In germline, CDR1 is SGHNT, CDR2 YENEEA. The CDR3 has 15 residues. The CDR3 DNA reads as TGTGCCAGCAGCTCTGACAGGGGGGCCAGCGCTGAAGCTTTCTTT. It yields the protein CASSSDRGASAEAFF.

The rearrangement links TRBV6-4 to TRBJ2-1; 8 nucleotides match TRBD2. The CDR3 spans 15 residues. Losses at the gene ends were 2 bases for V and 0 bases for J; bases not matched to a gene: 0. Germline V gene lookup returns CDR1 MRHNA and CDR2 SNTAGT. The CDR3 is CASSDSGSSYNEQFF. The CDR3 DNA follows: TGTGCCAGCAGTGACAGCGGGAGCTCCTACAATGAGCAGTTCTTC.

The chain has TRBV4-2 and TRBJ1-1; D might be TRBD1 (5 bases). The CDR3 contains 15 residues. Trimming stripped 3 bases from V and 3 bases from J, with 14 bases between. CDR1 and CDR2 (germline): LGHNA, YNFKEQ. DNA for the CDR3: TGTGCCAGCAGCCATCCCTCGGGGGGAGACACTGAAGCTTTCTTT. This codes for CASSHPSGGDTEAFF.

V usage is TRBV7-8 and J usage is TRBJ2-1; 7 bases fit TRBD1. The V gene end was trimmed by 5 bases and the J gene end by 7 bases; junction bases not matched to a gene: 2. The CDR3 length is 12 residues. Per the germline V gene, CDR1 is SGHVS and CDR2 is FQNEAQ. The CDR3 sequence is CASSQQGNEQFF. DNA of the CDR3: TGTGCCAGCAGCCAACAGGGGAATGAGCAGTTCTTC.

The V gene is TRBV5-1, the J gene TRBJ2-7, with 11 nucleotides matching TRBD2. The CDR3 extends over 15 amino acids. CDR1 and CDR2 from the germline V gene are SGHRS and YFSETQ. Germline trimming cut 2 bases from V and 1 base from J; bases unmatched to any gene: 2. CDR3 sequence reads: CASSFSGGGSYEQYF. In DNA form, the CDR3 reads TGCGCCAGCAGCTTTAGCGGGGGGGGTTCCTACGAGCAGTACTTC.

The V gene is TRBV27, the J gene TRBJ1-1, with TRBD1 matching 9 bases. The CDR3 length is 15 residues. With 5 bases clipped from V and 0 bases from J, the junction kept 4 bases outside the gene matches. The germline gives CDR1 MNHEY, CDR2 SMNVEV (reference sequence). CDR3 sequence (DNA): TGTGCCAGCAGTGGACAGGGGCCCATGAACACTGAAGCTTTCTTT. This codes for CASSGQGPMNTEAFF.

The count of this clone is one. The chain uses TRBV5-1 and TRBJ2-7; maybe TRBD1 (5 bases). The CDR3 has 16 amino acids. Per the germline V gene, CDR1 is SGHRS and CDR2 is YFSETQ. V lost 0 bases, J lost 3 bases, and 16 bases lay in between. CDR3 in DNA: TGCGCCAGCAGCTTGGACAGGTCGTCTGTTGACTACGAGCAGTACTTC. This encodes CASSLDRSSVDYEQYF.

The chain uses TRBV30 and TRBJ2-7; 10 bases align to TRBD2. The CDR3 extends over 15 amino acids. Germline lookup yields CDR1 GTSNPN and CDR2 SVGIG (reference sequence). V gave up 2 bases and J gave up 5 bases; unmatched junction bases: 9. CDR3 sequence reads: CAWSPGLAGVNEQYF. The CDR3 region has the DNA TGTGCCTGGAGTCCGGGCCTAGCGGGAGTCAACGAGCAGTACTTC.

The chain recombines TRBV25-1 with TRBJ1-1; D ambiguous. CDR3 length: 14 amino acids. The V end lost 1 base, the J end lost 1 base, and 7 bases lay between the germline ends. Germline V gene sequence: CDR1 MGHDK, CDR2 SYGVNS. The CDR3 here is CASSESYRNTEAFF. The CDR3 DNA reads TGTGCCAGCAGTGAATCCTACAGGAACACTGAAGCTTTCTTT.

The chain recombines TRBV5-4 with TRBJ1-4; TRBD1 is a possible D gene (6 bases). The ends were cut back, 4 bases at V and 8 bases at J, with 15 bases in the middle. This CDR3 has 14 amino acids. The V gene's germline CDR1 is SGHNT and CDR2 YYREEE (reference sequence). CDR3 DNA: TGTGCCAGCAGCAACCGACAGGTTGGCGAAAAACTGTTTTTT. It yields the protein CASSNRQVGEKLFF.

V gene TRBV4-3 combines with J gene TRBJ2-2; D might be TRBD2 (6 bases). The V end lost 4 bases, the J end lost 0 bases, and 18 bases lay between the germline ends. The length of the CDR3 is 18 residues. The germline CDR1 and CDR2 sequences are LGHNA and YSLEER. The CDR3: CASSRQGESGSNTGELFF. DNA for the CDR3: TGCGCCAGCAGCCGACAAGGAGAGAGCGGGTCGAACACCGGGGAGCTGTTTTTT.

The V gene is TRBV9, the J gene TRBJ2-1, with D possibly TRBD1 on 6 matching bases. With 3 bases removed from V and 0 bases from J, the gap between germline ends came to 16 bases. CDR3 length: 17 residues. Germline V lookup: CDR1 SGDLS, CDR2 YYNGEE. The CDR3 loop is CASSAPGQRLSYNEQFF. Here the CDR3 DNA reads TGTGCCAGCAGCGCACCTGGACAGAGGCTCTCCTACAATGAGCAGTTCTTC.

V and J are TRBV6-1 and TRBJ2-1, with 11 nucleotides matching TRBD2. The CDR3 totals 15 residues. Germline lookup yields CDR1 MNHNS and CDR2 SASEGT. V was clipped by 1 base and J by 7 bases; unmatched bases: 3. For the CDR3, the DNA is TGTGCCAGCAGTGAAGGACTAGCGGGGATGAATGAGCAGTTCTTC. Protein product: CASSEGLAGMNEQFF.

The chain links TRBV12-3 or TRBV12-4 to TRBJ1-2; no firm D call. This CDR3 comprises 11 residues. V was shortened by 2 bases and J by 8 bases, with 6 bases between the two germline ends. CDR3 sequence (DNA): TGTGCCAGCAGTTTATCCGGGGGCTACACCTTC. This encodes CASSLSGGYTF.

V usage is TRBV19 and J usage is TRBJ1-4; D might be TRBD1 (5 bases). The CDR3 consists of 14 residues. V was cut by 5 bases and J by 8 bases, with 15 bases left in between. Per the germline V gene, CDR1 is LNHDA and CDR2 is SQIVND (reference sequence). CDR3 protein: CASSEQAMGEKLFF. The CDR3 DNA follows: TGTGCCAGTAGTGAACAGGCCATGGGGGAAAAACTGTTTTTT. The variable domain in full, with the rest retrieved from reference TRBV19 and TRBJ1-4, is DGGITQSPKYLFRKEGQNVTLSCEQNLNHDAMYWYRQDPGQGLRLIYYSQIVNDFQKGDIAEGYSVSREKKESFPLTVTSAQKNPTAFYLCASSEQAMGEKLFFGSGTQLSVL.

A note on this clone: Other DNA sequences from this sample encode an identical CDR3 as well. The chain is built from TRBV27 and TRBJ1-4, with 7 bases that match TRBD1. V was pared by 3 bases and J by 5 bases, with 0 bases of the junction left unmatched. The length of the CDR3 is 13 residues. Germline V gives CDR1 MNHEY, CDR2 SMNVEV (reference sequence). CDR3 protein: CASSLTGNEKLFF. The CDR3 region has the DNA TGTGCCAGCAGTTTGACAGGGAATGAAAAACTGTTTTTT.

This chain links TRBV7-9 with TRBJ2-1, with 7 positions matching TRBD1. Germline assignment: CDR1 SEHNR and CDR2 FQNEAQ (reference sequence). This CDR3 comprises 14 residues. Trimming cost V 5 bases and J 6 bases; bases outside gene matches: 7. In nucleotides, the CDR3 is TGTGCCAGCAGCCCCGAGGGGGCTGGCAATGAGCAGTTCTTC. As protein: CASSPEGAGNEQFF.

The chain uses TRBV7-2 and TRBJ1-5, with 7 positions matching TRBD1. The junction had 14 bases not matched to a gene; V was cut back by 3 bases and J by 3 bases. This CDR3 is built from 18 residues. The germline V gene encodes CDR1 SGHTA and CDR2 FQGNSA. CDR3 nucleotides: TGTGCCAGCAGCTTTAGGCCCCTCACAGGGGCCCTCAATCAGCCCCAGCATTTT. Translation gives CASSFRPLTGALNQPQHF.

In this sample, this clone turned up once. The chain recombines TRBV19 with TRBJ2-7, with 7 bases aligning to TRBD1. There are 15 residues in the CDR3. Germline CDR1 and CDR2: LNHDA and SQIVND (reference sequence). Unmatched junction bases numbered 9, after V lost 5 bases and J lost 2 bases. The CDR3 here is CASSARTGFAYEQYF. The CDR3 bases are TGTGCCAGTAGTGCCCGGACAGGTTTTGCCTACGAGCAGTACTTC.

The V gene is TRBV5-6, the J gene TRBJ2-3, with 11 bases aligning to TRBD2. The CDR3 consists of 16 residues. The germline V gene encodes CDR1 SGHDT and CDR2 YYEEEE. Germline trimming cut 1 base from V and 4 bases from J; bases unmatched to any gene: 5. The CDR3 sequence: CASSLYETSGADTQYF. CDR3 DNA: TGTGCCAGCAGCTTGTACGAGACTAGCGGGGCAGATACGCAGTATTTT.

This chain joins TRBV13 and TRBJ2-5; 9 bases match TRBD2. The CDR3 consists of 16 residues. Trimming removed 2 bases from V and 0 bases from J; junction bases left unmatched: 4. Germline CDR1 and CDR2: PRHDT and FYEKMQ (reference sequence). The CDR3 loop is CASSLTPSGDQETQYF. In DNA form, the CDR3 reads TGTGCCAGCAGCTTAACCCCTAGCGGGGACCAAGAGACCCAGTACTTC.

The V and J genes are TRBV5-1 and TRBJ2-3; D gene unclear. CDR1 is SGHRS and CDR2 is YFSETQ in the germline V gene. The CDR3 has 12 amino acids. Trimming stripped 4 bases from V and 3 bases from J, with 6 bases between. CDR3 residues: CASSRGTDTQYF. The CDR3 DNA is TGCGCCAGCAGCCGAGGAACAGATACGCAGTATTTT.

The gene calls are TRBV5-1 and TRBJ2-3; 8 nucleotides agree with TRBD1. V dropped 3 bases and J dropped 1; count of bases not matched to a gene: 4. Germline assignment: CDR1 SGHRS and CDR2 YFSETQ. There are 15 residues in the CDR3. CDR3: CASSYGQGRTDTQYF. Here the CDR3 DNA reads TGCGCCAGCAGCTATGGACAGGGTCGCACAGATACGCAGTATTTT.

CDR3 bases: TGTGCCAGCAGCCCGTTAGCAGGGGGCAAAGGCTACACCTTC. Encoded protein: CASSPLAGGKGYTF. The chain employs TRBV4-2 and TRBJ1-2; 8 positions match TRBD1. The CDR3 runs 14 residues. Germline V gene lookup returns CDR1 LGHNA and CDR2 YNFKEQ. V dropped 4 bases and J dropped 8; count of bases not matched to a gene: 9.